The clone carrying this T cell receptor beta chain has a handful of counts. The conserved final phenylalanine or tryptophan is absent from the CDR3, which likely points to a read error. The limits of the CDR3 on the DNA are not certain, so only TCRdb's listed CDR3 is given. This sample stems from a study of metastatic and nonmetastatic thyroid tumors. MiXCR reprocessed the PCR reads for TCRdb. Of 20,000 or so clones in the sample, around 28% were seen once. All patients were treatment-naive before thyroid surgery. Germline values: CDR1 MDHEN, CDR2 SYDVKM. Ends included, the CDR3 has 9 residues. This TCR was sampled from a female donor with papillary thyroid cancer or a benign thyroid nodule (not recorded which). Some clones in this sample may be carry-over from other donors' samples. The chain has TRBV28 and TRBJ2-7; the table gives TRBD2 as D, unverified against the DNA. The sequencing sample was made of blood. This chain's CDR3 is CASSLELAG.